This is a list of T cell receptor beta chains from one sample in a study of T-cell reconstitution after alpha-beta-depleted transplantation in children. TCRdb re-derived calls from the PCR reads in MiXCR, one entry per CDR3 protein. The table shows 350,000 to 450,000 distinct CDR3 sequences, with 20% occurring only once. The sample was PBMCs from the stem cell graft donor, taken from the stem cell graft. Receptors originate from a human donor who donated a stem cell graft to a child with acute myeloid leukemia. CDR3s include the opening cysteine and the closing phenylalanine or tryptophan. A D gene is named only where the DNA matches it firmly. Size values are once, few and many counts, or a class for expanded clones, and some rows have none.

TRBV7-2	.	.	TRBJ2-1	TGTGCCAGCAGCTTCCCTAATGTCAATGAGCAGTTCTTC	CASSFPNVNEQFF
TRBV20-1	.	.	TRBJ2-1	TGCAGTGCCACAGGGCAACATAACTACAATGAGCAGTTCTTC	CSATGQHNYNEQFF
TRBV12-3/TRBV12-4	few	.	TRBJ2-7	TGTGCCAGCAGTTTTGACAGTGGGATCTCCTACGAGCAGTACTTC	CASSFDSGISYEQYF
TRBV12-3/TRBV12-4	few	.	TRBJ2-2	TGTGCCAGCACGGGGCCCCTAAACACCGGGGAGCTGTTTTTT	CASTGPLNTGELFF
TRBV20-1	.	.	TRBJ2-4	TGCAGTGCTAGTCAGGACATTCAGTACTTC	CSASQDIQYF
TRBV3-1	few	TRBD2	TRBJ2-3	TGTGCCAGCAGCCAGACGGGGACTAAAGATACGCAGTATTTT	CASSQTGTKDTQYF
TRBV20-1	few	.	TRBJ2-3	TGCAGTGCTAGAGATGGAAGGGACTCCGTCACAGATACGCAGTATTTT	CSARDGRDSVTDTQYF
TRBV12-3/TRBV12-4	.	.	TRBJ1-5	TGTGCCAGCAGCGGAGGGGCGGAGAATCAGCCCCAGCATTTT	CASSGGAENQPQHF
TRBV29-1	few	.	TRBJ1-1	TGCAGCGTTCAGTGGTATTTCGGGAACACTGAAGCTTTCTTT	CSVQWYFGNTEAFF
TRBV12-3/TRBV12-4	many	TRBD2	TRBJ2-7	TGTGCCAGCAGTCCCGGACTAGCTTTCGACGAGCAGTACTTC	CASSPGLAFDEQYF
TRBV20-1	many	TRBD2	TRBJ2-7	TGCAGTGCTATGATAGCGGGAGCCTACGAGCAGTACTTC	CSAMIAGAYEQYF
TRBV12-3/TRBV12-4	few	TRBD1	TRBJ2-7	TGTGCCAGCAGTTGGGGACAGGGATTGTACGAGCAGTACTTC	CASSWGQGLYEQYF
TRBV28	.	TRBD1	TRBJ1-1	TGTGCCAGCAGCCGAACAGGGGGCTGGCACACTGAAGCTTTCTTT	CASSRTGGWHTEAFF
TRBV4-1	.	.	TRBJ2-7	TGCGCCAGCAGCCAACTTCATTTCCCGGGGAGTCGGTACGAGCAGTACTTC	CASSQLHFPGSRYEQYF
TRBV29-1	many	.	TRBJ2-7	TGCAGCGTTCGAGAGGGTGTCGCCTACGAGCAGTACTTC	CSVREGVAYEQYF
TRBV6-1	few	TRBD2	TRBJ2-1	TGTGCCAGCAGTGAGTCAGCGGGAGGATTTGGTGAGCAGTTCTTC	CASSESAGGFGEQFF
TRBV12-3/TRBV12-4	.	TRBD1	TRBJ1-1	TGTGCCAGCAGTTTAAGGCCCCTGGGGCAGGGGGTGAACACTGAAGCTTTCTTT	CASSLRPLGQGVNTEAFF
TRBV5-1	.	TRBD1	TRBJ2-4	TGCGCCAGCAGCTTGGTGGGGACAGGGGGGGACATTCAGTACTTC	CASSLVGTGGDIQYF
TRBV25-1	many	.	TRBJ2-7	TGTGCCAGCAGTGAAGCGCATTCGGGTGAGGTCCTCGGCGAGCAGTACTTC	CASSEAHSGEVLGEQYF
TRBV24-1	few	.	TRBJ1-1	TGTGCCACCAGAAAAACACTGAACACTGAAGCTTTCTTT	CATRKTLNTEAFF
TRBV20-1	.	.	TRBJ1-2	TGCAGTGCTAGTCATCCAGGGGACTATGGCTACACCTTC	CSASHPGDYGYTF
TRBV10-3	.	.	TRBJ2-3	TGTGCCACGGGGACACCCGCGCAGGGCACAGATACGCAGTATTTT	CATGTPAQGTDTQYF
TRBV24-1	many	.	TRBJ2-1	TGTGCCACCACCGGAAGGGACACCCGACGAAATGAGCAGTTCTTC	CATTGRDTRRNEQFF
TRBV5-1	.	.	TRBJ1-5	TGCGCCAGCAGCTTGGGAGATTTTAGCAATCAGCCCCAGCATTTT	CASSLGDFSNQPQHF
TRBV20-1	many	.	TRBJ2-1	TGCAGTGCTAGAGTCGGACCAGAGCAGTTCTTC	CSARVGPEQFF
TRBV7-8	.	.	TRBJ1-1	TGTGCCAGCAGCCCAAGAGGGGGGTATAACACTGAAGCTTTCTTT	CASSPRGGYNTEAFF
TRBV5-5	few	.	TRBJ2-2	TGTGCCAGCAGCCCTCTGGCAGGGATGAACACCGGGGAGCTGTTTTTT	CASSPLAGMNTGELFF
TRBV12-3/TRBV12-4	many	TRBD2	TRBJ2-1	TGTGCCAGCAGTTTGTCCGCTAGCGGGATTTCCTACAATGAGCAGTTCTTC	CASSLSASGISYNEQFF
TRBV28	.	.	TRBJ2-7	TGTGCCAGCAGTTTCGGCGGGGAGTCCTACGAGCAGTACTTC	CASSFGGESYEQYF
TRBV7-9	.	TRBD2	TRBJ2-2	TGTGCCAGCAGCTTAGGATTCGCTAGCGGGACGGCCGGGGAGCTGTTTTTT	CASSLGFASGTAGELFF
TRBV11-1	few	TRBD2	TRBJ2-1	TGTGCCAGCAGTTCCCCCGGGACTAGCGGTTACAATGAGCAGTTCTTC	CASSSPGTSGYNEQFF
TRBV7-7	few	.	TRBJ2-7	TGTGGGAGAATCAACGAGCAGTACTTC	CGRINEQYF
TRBV29-1	many	.	TRBJ2-7	TGCAGCGCGGTTCTGGACGGGTCCTACGAGCAGTACTTC	CSAVLDGSYEQYF
TRBV13	few	.	TRBJ2-7	TGTGCCAGCAGCCTATTTAAGTTGGGGGGACGGGCCTACGAGCAGTACTTC	CASSLFKLGGRAYEQYF
TRBV24-1	many	.	TRBJ2-2	TGTGCCACCAGTGATTCTTTGGGACACGGGGAGCTGTTTTTT	CATSDSLGHGELFF
TRBV4-1	.	.	TRBJ2-7	TGCGCCAGCAGCCAAGGACTTGTAGTCAGGAACGAGCAGTACTTC	CASSQGLVVRNEQYF
TRBV28	.	TRBD1	TRBJ2-2	TGTGCCAGCAGTGCCAGGGGGCGCGACACCGGGGAGCTGTTTTTT	CASSARGRDTGELFF
TRBV20-1	.	.	TRBJ2-7	TGCAGTGCTTTACCGCCGGGCCGGAGCTACGAGCAGTACTTC	CSALPPGRSYEQYF
TRBV7-9	few	.	TRBJ2-1	TGTGCCAGCAGCGAAAGGAACCAAAATGAGCAGTTCTTC	CASSERNQNEQFF
TRBV20-1	many	.	TRBJ2-7	TGCAGTGCTAGAGATCCGGCAGGGGATTCCTACGAGCAGTACTTC	CSARDPAGDSYEQYF
TRBV25-1	.	.	TRBJ2-1	TGTGCCAGCAGTGCTCAGGGAGTATACAATGAGCAGTTCTTC	CASSAQGVYNEQFF
TRBV5-1	.	TRBD1	TRBJ2-2	TGCGCCAGCAGCGCTGGACAGGGGAGGACCGGGGAGCTGTTTTTT	CASSAGQGRTGELFF
TRBV27	many	.	TRBJ2-1	TGTGCCAGCAGTTACGGGATCGTCAATGAGCAGTTCTTC	CASSYGIVNEQFF
TRBV12-3/TRBV12-4	.	.	TRBJ2-5	TGTGCCAGCAGACCTCGGGAAGGGGAGACCCAGTACTTC	CASRPREGETQYF
TRBV24-1	once	.	TRBJ2-3	TGTGCCACCAGTGATCCGCGGGGGCCACACACAGATACGCAGTATTTT	CATSDPRGPHTDTQYF
TRBV29-1	.	TRBD2	TRBJ2-5	TGCAGCGTCTGGACTAGCGGGGAGGAGACCCAGTACTTC	CSVWTSGEETQYF
TRBV6-5	many	.	TRBJ2-3	TGTGCCAGCGGCCTAGATACGCAGTATTTT	CASGLDTQYF
TRBV12-3/TRBV12-4	few	.	TRBJ1-5	TGTGCCAGCACCTTGGGGGCGTGGGGAGAGCCCCAGCATTTT	CASTLGAWGEPQHF
TRBV5-1	few	.	TRBJ2-3	TGCGCCAGCAGCTTGGTCGAAACCATGGCGTATTTT	CASSLVETMAYF
TRBV20-1	few	.	TRBJ1-1	TGCAGTGCTAGATTGGGGGGAACTGAAGCTTTCTTT	CSARLGGTEAFF
TRBV28	.	.	TRBJ2-7	TGTGCCAGCAGTTCCCCCGGGACGGCAAAATACGAGCAGTACTTC	CASSSPGTAKYEQYF
TRBV30	.	TRBD1	TRBJ1-2	TGTGCCTGGAGTCCCACAGGGGACTATGGCTACACCTTC	CAWSPTGDYGYTF
TRBV15	many	.	TRBJ2-3	TGTGCCACCAGCAGAGCAAGGGGCGCCGGGTCAGATACGCAGTATTTT	CATSRARGAGSDTQYF